The 24 T cell receptor beta chains given below trace back to one sample, sequenced in a study of blood T cell repertoires in COVID-19. This table comes from immunoSEQ multiplex PCR, and its TCRdb copy is limited to in-frame clones, with some not included. The sample yields 170,000 or so clones, 80% seen once. Sequencing input: peripheral blood. The receptors here all came from a man aged 70-80 years with active or convalescent COVID-19.

The chain recombines TRBV18 with TRBJ2-7; 9 bases align to TRBD1. CDR3 length: 19 residues. V gave up 5 bases and J gave up 2 bases; unmatched junction bases: 19. Germline V gene sequence: CDR1 KGHSH, CDR2 LQKENI. CDR3 protein: CASSAAHTQPGQGPYEQYF. CDR3 nucleotide sequence: TGTGCCAGCTCAGCAGCCCACACCCAACCGGGACAGGGACCCTACGAGCAGTACTTC.

As regards this clone: Within the sample, other DNA sequences also encode this same CDR3. The chain recombines TRBV2 with TRBJ1-6; D is unclear. Trimming took off 4 bases at V and 0 bases at J, with 7 bases between the two ends. The CDR3 extends over 15 amino acids. Germline assignment: CDR1 SNHLY and CDR2 FYNNEI. The CDR3 bases are TGTGCCAGCAGTGCTCGTAGCTCCTATAATTCACCCCTCCACTTT. Its protein product is CASSARSSYNSPLHF.

This chain links TRBV5-6 with TRBJ2-6, with D possibly TRBD1 on 5 matching bases. The V end lost 3 bases, the J end lost 4 bases, and 11 bases lay between the germline ends. CDR3 length: 15 residues. CDR1 is SGHDT, CDR2 YYEEEE, per germline. DNA for the CDR3: TGTGCCAGCAGCTCACTCAGGGTCGGGGCCAACGTCCTGACTTTC. Translation gives CASSSLRVGANVLTF.

The gene calls are TRBV6-2 or TRBV6-3 and TRBJ1-5; possibly TRBD1 for D (6 bases). Germline V lookup: CDR1 MNHEY, CDR2 SVGEGT. The CDR3 has 15 amino acids. Trimming took 4 bases from V and 1 from J, leaving 11 bases between them. The CDR3 nucleotides are TGTGCCAGCAGTTCAACAGGGTTGAGCAATCAGCCCCAGCATTTT. Its protein product is CASSSTGLSNQPQHF.

This chain links TRBV7-2 with TRBJ2-3; D possibly corresponds to TRBD2 (7 bases). Looked up from germline, CDR1 is SGHTA and CDR2 is FQGNSA. This CDR3 is built from 15 residues. The V end lost 3 bases, the J end lost 4 bases, and 14 bases lay between the germline ends. CDR3 DNA sequence: TGTGCCAGCAGCTTCCGGGGGGCCCGTGCAGATACGCAGTATTTT. Residues: CASSFRGARADTQYF.

The chain couples TRBV5-1 to TRBJ2-2, with TRBD1 matching over 7 bases. Trimming at V came to 1 base and at J to 3 bases, leaving 21 bases not matched to a gene. CDR3 length: 21 residues. Per the germline V gene, CDR1 is SGHRS and CDR2 is YFSETQ. Written as DNA, the CDR3 is TGCGCCAGCAGCTTGACCCCCTTTTTGACAGGGAAGGAAGAGGACACCGGGGAGCTGTTTTTT. Translation gives CASSLTPFLTGKEEDTGELFF.

This clone has ten or more counts. V is TRBV7-2 and J is TRBJ2-5, with D possibly TRBD1 on 5 matching bases. Trimming pared 7 bases from V and 4 bases from J, leaving 16 bases between. Germline lookup yields CDR1 SGHTA and CDR2 FQGNSA. The CDR3 runs to 14 residues. The DNA of the CDR3 is TGTGCCAGCACCCTCCCAGGGTTTCGAGAGACCCAGTACTTC. This encodes CASTLPGFRETQYF.

The gene calls are TRBV4-2 and TRBJ1-6; TRBD1 agrees at 9 bases. With V trimmed by 4 bases and J by 7 bases, 8 bases remained unmatched. The CDR3 contains 16 residues. The germline gives CDR1 LGHNA, CDR2 YNFKEQ. DNA for the CDR3: TGTGCCAGCAGCCCCACGACAGGGGGAGGAAATTCACCCCTCCACTTT. Protein: CASSPTTGGGNSPLHF.

The chain is built from TRBV29-1 and TRBJ1-1, with D hard to call. The CDR3 length is 13 residues. From germline, CDR1 is SQVTM and CDR2 ANQGSEA. V was pared by 6 bases and J by 0 bases, with 11 bases between. CDR3 protein: CSVQHIMNTEAFF. CDR3 DNA sequence: TGCAGCGTCCAACACATAATGAACACTGAAGCTTTCTTT.

This chain joins TRBV5-4 and TRBJ2-5; the D is unclear. Germline CDR1 SGHNT, CDR2 YYREEE (reference sequence). This CDR3 spans 14 amino acids. Trimming pared 4 bases from V and 5 bases from J, leaving 15 bases between. The CDR3 loop reads CASSPAAIRETQYF. The CDR3 DNA follows: TGTGCCAGCAGCCCCGCCGCGATCAGGGAGACCCAGTACTTC.

The chain employs TRBV7-2 and TRBJ2-2, with TRBD2 matching 14 bases. Trimming cost V 5 bases and J 2 bases; bases outside gene matches: 4. There are 17 residues in the CDR3. In germline, CDR1 is SGHTA, CDR2 FQGNSA. CDR3 nucleotides: TGTGCCAGCAGCCCCGGACTAGCGGGGGGAAACACCGGGGAGCTGTTTTTT. It encodes CASSPGLAGGNTGELFF.

The V call is TRBV28, the J call TRBJ2-7; tentatively, D is TRBD2 (6 bases). This CDR3 has 14 residues. Looked up from germline, CDR1 is MDHEN and CDR2 is SYDVKM. The V gene lost 6 bases and the J gene lost 6 bases, with 18 bases spanning the gap. DNA for the CDR3: TGTGCCAGCAGCCCGCGGGGATGGGGGACCGAGCAGTACTTC. Residues: CASSPRGWGTEQYF.

V usage is TRBV7-6 and J usage is TRBJ1-1; 8 bases fit TRBD1. V was clipped by 6 bases and J by 9 bases; unmatched bases: 6. Germline assignment: CDR1 SGHVS and CDR2 FNYEAQ. This CDR3 region has 12 residues. CDR3 nucleotide sequence: TGTGCCAGCAGTGACAGGGGAGATCAAGCTTTCTTT. Translation: CASSDRGDQAFF.

The V gene is TRBV30, the J gene TRBJ2-2; 9 bases map to TRBD1. The germline CDR1 and CDR2 sequences are GTSNPN and SVGIG (reference sequence). The V gene end was trimmed by 5 bases and the J gene end by 6 bases; junction bases not matched to a gene: 7. This CDR3 comprises 14 residues. CDR3 DNA: TGTGCCTGGGAACCGGGACAGGGCGCCGGGGAGCTGTTTTTT. It is translated as CAWEPGQGAGELFF.

CDR3 DNA sequence: TGTGCCAGCAGCCGGTCAGGCGTTAACTATGGCTACACCTTC. This translates into CASSRSGVNYGYTF. The J gene is TRBJ1-2, the V gene TRBV3-1 (or the pseudogene TRBV3-2); no clear D. Trimming cost V 4 bases and J 1 base, with 10 bases left between them. The CDR3 loop spans 14 amino acids. The germline V gene encodes CDR1 LGHDT and CDR2 YNNKEL (reference sequence).

This chain uses TRBV5-1 with TRBJ1-1; 7 nucleotides align to TRBD1. CDR1 SGHRS and CDR2 YFSETQ come from the germline V gene. The CDR3 runs to 14 residues. J was trimmed by 0 bases and V by 7 bases; bases with no gene match: 6. CDR3 sequence: CASGRQGLNTEAFF. The CDR3, as DNA: TGCGCCAGCGGAAGACAGGGCCTGAACACTGAAGCTTTCTTT.

This chain uses TRBV9 with TRBJ1-3; unclear D gene. Germline CDR1 and CDR2: SGDLS and YYNGEE. The V gene lost 0 bases and the J gene lost 4 bases, with 11 bases spanning the gap. The CDR3 has 15 residues. The CDR3 here is CASSVGNEPGNTIYF. The CDR3 DNA reads TGTGCCAGCAGCGTAGGAAACGAGCCAGGAAACACCATATATTTT.

The chain employs TRBV5-1 and TRBJ1-4; D is perhaps TRBD1 (5 bases). V lost 4 bases to trimming and J lost 6 bases, with 16 bases between them. Looked up from germline, CDR1 is SGHRS and CDR2 is YFSETQ. The CDR3 contains 15 residues. CDR3 residues: CASSAGGASDEKLFF. The CDR3 DNA is TGCGCCAGCAGCGCCGGAGGGGCGTCCGATGAAAAACTGTTTTTT.

The chain is built from TRBV7-8 and TRBJ1-1, with TRBD1 matching 7 bases. V gave up 4 bases and J gave up 11 bases; unmatched junction bases: 4. From germline, CDR1 is SGHVS and CDR2 FQNEAQ. This CDR3 comprises 11 residues. The CDR3 DNA reads TGTGCCAGCAGCTCCGGGACAGTTGCTTTCTTT. Translated: CASSSGTVAFF.

The chain combines TRBV6-6 with TRBJ2-7, with TRBD2 identical over 13 bases. Trimming cost V 5 bases and J 3 bases; bases outside gene matches: 10. CDR1 MNHNY and CDR2 SVGAGI come from the germline V gene (reference sequence). The CDR3 is 17 amino acids. The DNA of the CDR3 is TGTGCCAGCAGTCAAAACTCGGGACTAGCGGGAAACTACGAGCAGTACTTC. Translation gives CASSQNSGLAGNYEQYF.

The V call is TRBV29-1, the J call TRBJ1-2; 8 bases map to TRBD1. The V and J ends lost 6 bases and 4 bases, in that order; junction bases with no gene match: 10. The CDR3 spans 14 residues. From germline, CDR1 is SQVTM and CDR2 ANQGSEA. DNA for the CDR3: TGCAGCGTCACATCGGACAGGGCCGGCTATGGCTACACCTTC. Translating it yields CSVTSDRAGYGYTF. Combining the CDR3 with reference TRBV29-1 and TRBJ1-2 gives the whole variable domain SAVISQKPSRDICQRGTSLTIQCQVDSQVTMMFWYRQQPGQSLTLIATANQGSEATYESGFVIDKFPISRPNLTFSTLTVSNMSPEDSSIYLCSVTSDRAGYGYTFGSGTRLTVV.

This clone has only a few counts. A read error may account for a junction end that differs from germline. In nucleotides, the CDR3 is TGTGCCAGCAGCGCTCGGGACAGGGTGGGTAGCGCCTTC. Protein: CASSARDRVGSAF. This rearrangement joins TRBV3-1 (or the pseudogene TRBV3-2) to TRBJ1-2; TRBD1 agrees at 9 bases. CDR3 length equals 13 residues. The germline CDR1 and CDR2 sequences are LGHDT and YNNKEL (reference sequence).

The chain combines TRBV6-5 with TRBJ1-1; tentatively, D is TRBD1 (6 bases). CDR3 length equals 12 residues. The V end was cut by 11 bases, the J end by 5 bases, with 15 bases between. CDR1 and CDR2 from the germline V gene are MNHEY and SVGAGI. The CDR3 DNA sequence: TGTGCCTCTTTCCCGAGGGGGACTGAAGCTTTCTTT. This translates into CASFPRGTEAFF.

This chain uses TRBV29-1 with TRBJ2-2; D unresolved. The V end was cut by 5 bases, the J end by 2 bases, with 12 bases between. The CDR3 has 14 residues. Germline V CDR1 and CDR2: SQVTM, ANQGSEA. CDR3 coding DNA: TGCAGCGTTTGGTCAGGATCAAACACCGGGGAGCTGTTTTTT. Translated: CSVWSGSNTGELFF.